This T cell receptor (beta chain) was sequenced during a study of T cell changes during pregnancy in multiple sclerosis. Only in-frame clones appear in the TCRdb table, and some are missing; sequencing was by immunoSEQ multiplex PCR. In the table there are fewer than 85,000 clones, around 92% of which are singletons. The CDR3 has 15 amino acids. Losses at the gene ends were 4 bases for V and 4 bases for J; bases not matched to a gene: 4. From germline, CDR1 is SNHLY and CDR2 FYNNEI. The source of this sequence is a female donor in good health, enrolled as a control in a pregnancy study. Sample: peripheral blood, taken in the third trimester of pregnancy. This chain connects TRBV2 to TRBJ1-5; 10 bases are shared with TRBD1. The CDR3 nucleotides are TGTGCCAGCAGTGTGGACAGGGGGGAGAATCAGCCCCAGCATTTT. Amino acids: CASSVDRGENQPQHF. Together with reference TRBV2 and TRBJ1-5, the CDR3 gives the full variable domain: EPEVTQTPSHQVTQMGQEVILRCVPISNHLYFYWYRQILGQKVEFLVSFYNNEISEKSEIFDDQFSVERPDGSNFTLKIRSTKLEDSAMYFCASSVDRGENQPQHFGDGTRLSIL.